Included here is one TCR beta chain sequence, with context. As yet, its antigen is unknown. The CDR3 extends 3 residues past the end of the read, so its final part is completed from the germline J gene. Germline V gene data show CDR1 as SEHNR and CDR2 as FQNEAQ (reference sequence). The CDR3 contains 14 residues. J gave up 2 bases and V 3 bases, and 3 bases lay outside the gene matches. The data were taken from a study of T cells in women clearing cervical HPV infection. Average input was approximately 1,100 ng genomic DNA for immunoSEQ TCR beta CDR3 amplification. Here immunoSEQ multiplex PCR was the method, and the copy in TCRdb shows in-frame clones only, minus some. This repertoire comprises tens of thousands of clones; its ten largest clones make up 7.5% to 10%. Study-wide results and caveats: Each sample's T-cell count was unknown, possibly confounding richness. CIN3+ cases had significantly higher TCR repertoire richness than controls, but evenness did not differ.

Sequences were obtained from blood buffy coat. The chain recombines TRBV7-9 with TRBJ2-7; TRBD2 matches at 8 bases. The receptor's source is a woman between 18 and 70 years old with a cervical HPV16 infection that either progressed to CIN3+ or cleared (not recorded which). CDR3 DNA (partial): TGTGCCAGCAGCTTTACTAGCGGTCCCTACGAG. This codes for CASSFTSGPYE. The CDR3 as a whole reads CASSFTSGPYEQYF.